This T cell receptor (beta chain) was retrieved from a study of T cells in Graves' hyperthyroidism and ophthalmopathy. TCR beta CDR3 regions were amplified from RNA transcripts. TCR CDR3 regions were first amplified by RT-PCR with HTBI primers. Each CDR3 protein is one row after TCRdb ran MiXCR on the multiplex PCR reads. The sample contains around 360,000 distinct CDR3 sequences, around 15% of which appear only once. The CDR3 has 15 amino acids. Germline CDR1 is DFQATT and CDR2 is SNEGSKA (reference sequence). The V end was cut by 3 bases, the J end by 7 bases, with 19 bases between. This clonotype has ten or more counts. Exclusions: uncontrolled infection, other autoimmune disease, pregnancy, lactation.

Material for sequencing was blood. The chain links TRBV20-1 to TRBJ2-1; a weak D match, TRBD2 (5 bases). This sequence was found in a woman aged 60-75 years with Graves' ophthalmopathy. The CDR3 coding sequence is TGCAGTGCTAGGGGCCGGACTCCGCCGGGGAATGAGCAGTTCTTC. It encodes CSARGRTPPGNEQFF.